This section outlines one T cell receptor (beta chain) sequence together with its context. What it recognizes is unknown. TCR alpha and TCR beta cDNA libraries carrying sample barcodes and UMIs came from 5'RACE with constant-segment primers. MiXCR, run by TCRdb on the 5' RACE reads, gives a single entry per CDR3 protein. The sample holds around 130,000 distinct CDR3 sequences, about 15% seen once. The data stem from a study of T-cell memory formation after mild COVID-19. Overall study findings and caveats: The study found balanced CD4/CD8 in clones contracting day 15 to 85 and a CD4+ lean in later expanders. Some clones that responded turned up in pre-infection memory, which suggests that cross-reactive memory joined in.

The CDR3 runs to 12 residues. Trimming removed 5 bases from V and 7 bases from J, with 12 bases in between. The germline CDR1 and CDR2 sequences are MNHEY and SVGEGT. The chain uses TRBV6-2 or TRBV6-3 and TRBJ2-7, with D perhaps TRBD1 (5 bases). The specimen sequenced was PBMCs or a T cell subset sorted from them (not recorded which). The sequence came from a man aged 18 to 30 who had mild COVID-19 (a few samples of this study predate the infection). Cell type and time point are not known. The CDR3 DNA reads as TGTGCCAGCAGTGGCAGGGTTAAGGAGCAGTACTTC. This gives the protein CASSGRVKEQYF.